This T cell receptor beta chain comes out of a study of molecular identifiers for immune sequencing clone quantification (dated by TCRdb to about 2018). Context from the whole study: For a replicate experiment, RNA from approximately 20,000 or 100,000 naive CD8 T cells was divided into five aliquots, of which four were sequenced. This methods study used CD8 T cells to benchmark TCR RNA copy counting and molecular-identifier clustering-based TCR repertoire sequencing (MIDCIRS). What the research found in general, with its limitations: Spiked-in Jurkat TCR RNA equal to a single cell's worth was reported to be detectable even within one million naive CD8 T cells. Naive libraries contained spiked-in Jurkat TCR RNA (approximately ten copies' worth), which is not part of the donor repertoire. In CMV-specific effector cells, clones with more than 20 RNA copies accounted for over 99% of molecules, whereas in naive cells such clones accounted for under 1%. Identical TCR molecules sharing a barcode could cause highly expanded clone sizes to be underestimated. When barcode sub-clustering was left out, chimeric consensus sequences inflated TCR diversity, with chimeras reaching as high as 47%. Modeling indicated approximately 3 TCR RNA copies recovered per cell, compared with 9.5 to 10 by digital PCR, which implies a capture efficiency of 25% to 35%.

The CDR3 sequence holds 19 residues, the cysteine and phenylalanine included. The retained sequence is limited to the CDR3, 57 bases, with the frame set at the first base. A distance of 23 bases separates the germline ends of V and J, which lose 6 bases and 0 bases respectively. The germline V gene sets CDR1 to MNHEY and CDR2 to SVGAGI. Libraries were made using PCR. The instrument given in TCRdb is Illumina HiSeq 4000. Bulk TCR libraries were prepared as previously described, using TCR primers listed in Table S5. The Qiagen AllPrep DNA/RNA kit was used to purify total RNA. Reads from multiple sequencing runs of the same library were pooled before analysis. The study's processing was this. Reads were retained only if the reads had an exact TCR constant sequence, and the retained reads were trimmed to 150 nt and grouped according to their 12-nt molecular barcodes. Within each barcode group, reads were sub-clustered at a 15% Levenshtein threshold, and quality-weighted consensus sequences were built per RNA molecule. Non-functional sequences were excluded, and lower-count sequences lying one edit away from another sequence were also excluded. Barcode sub-clusters with fewer than 20% of the maximum read count were removed, based on fitting two negative binomial distributions. The public reads were reanalyzed by TCRdb: fastp trimming at Q25, MiXCR alignment, in-frame beta chains only. Duplicate CDR3 protein sequences are folded into a single record with the most common DNA and genes. TCRdb, not the authors, supplied the V and J calls. Within this sample are about 640,000 distinct CDR3 sequences, with nearly 20% of them counted one time only. Of the sample, under 0.95% falls within the top ten clones.

Naive CD8 T cell libraries were made from about 20,000 to 1,000,000 sorted cells using 10%, 30% or 50% of purified RNA. Naive CD8 T cells were FACS-sorted as CD8+CD4-CCR7+CD45RA+ on a BD FACSAria II into RLT Plus buffer. To test detection sensitivity, Jurkat RNA equal to ten TCR copies was added to samples of about 20,000-1,000,000 naive CD8 T cells. Enrichment of CD8 T cells was performed with RosetteSep CD8+ T Cell Enrichment Cocktail and Ficoll-Paque, after which ACK red cell lysis was carried out. This clonotype was seen at least ten times. Its antigen remains undetermined. No base-level quality is on record; no much larger clone is a single base apart.

The origin of this receptor is a human donor in good health. Some libraries in this study had Jurkat cell RNA spiked in. This chain is built from TRBV6-5 and TRBJ2-2; the D segment may tentatively be TRBD1 or TRBD2, each giving 7 matched bases. The specimen sequenced was naive CD8+ T cells from blood, with Jurkat cell RNA spiked in. The cell subset or site label corresponds to: FACS-sorted CD8+CD4-CCR7+CD45RA+ naive T cells. The CDR3 reads CASSERGQRRTANTGELFF. DNA sequence: TGTGCCAGCAGCGAGCGGGGACAGAGACGAACGGCGAACACCGGGGAGCTGTTTTTT.